This TCR beta chain was profiled in a study of blood T cell repertoires in COVID-19 (TCRdb year 2020). Regarding the study in general: Samples from collaborators originated in the United States, Italy and Spain and spanned both the acute and convalescent phases of COVID-19. Samples were obtained from the ongoing ImmuneRACE study (first 160 participants) and from about 1,300 subjects provided by 6 global collaborators. The dataset comprised deeply sampled blood TCRbeta repertoires from subjects exposed to, actively infected with, or recovered from COVID-19. Where available, HLA class I and class II types were obtained from metadata supplied by the sample provider rather than from assay-based typing. The repertoires were released in a freely available public database meant as a resource for research on the immune response to SARS-CoV-2. Nearly every sample came with metadata listing a de-identified subject ID, COVID-19 status, age in years and sex. The prospective study material was composed of cDNA or gDNA derived from T cells, B-cell-depleted T cells, or PBMCs.

As concerns this clone: Its antigen is not yet known. Qualities for individual bases were not recorded, and no much larger clone is one base off.

TCRbeta CDR3 regions were amplified from genomic DNA by means of the immunoSEQ Assay, a bias-controlled multiplex PCR. On the study's bioinformatics: Nucleated cell counts per sample were estimated from amplification of reference gene primers within the assay. To quantify the absolute abundance of each unique TCRbeta CDR3 rearrangement, sequence reads were collapsed and filtered. For each sample, productive Simpson clonality was calculated as the square root of Simpson's diversity index over productive rearrangements. The source is immuneACCESS, and TCRdb retained only in-frame sequences with V and J called. Part of the clones is not carried over; for the studies checked, unresolved V genes explain less than half of this, and the remainder is unexplained. That table furnishes V, J and clone size, whereas the DNA furnished D and trimming. For this sample there are under 200,000 clones; over 75% appear just once. The ten largest clones represent about 11% of the sample.

In the prospective study, participants were roughly 18 to 89 years old, resided in about two dozen geographic areas of the United States, and were enrolled through a virtual design. In the prospective study, participants were assigned to cohorts based on the clinical history participants reported in a screening survey and a study questionnaire. For ImmuneRACE Cohort 3, a participant was defined as recovered based on two consecutive negative NP/OP PCR tests, clearance by a healthcare professional, or resolution of symptoms. Each participant in the prospective study had whole blood, serum and a nasopharyngeal or oropharyngeal swab collected by mobile phlebotomists. Participants in the prospective study had the option to provide additional blood draws and questionnaires over a roughly 2-month period. Prospective study blood samples were shipped either frozen or at room temperature before DNA extraction.

Taken from cysteine to phenylalanine, the CDR3 has 14 residues. Only CDR3 DNA is held: 42 bases, read in frame from base 1. The germline V gene sets CDR1 to MNHEY and CDR2 to SVGEGT. V is pruned by 5 bases and J by 5 bases, leaving 2 bases of the junction without a gene match. Broader findings and caveats from the paper: How much clinical and demographic metadata was included differed by source and by participant, and the metadata was provided uncurated.

This TCR came from a man in his fifties who had recovered from COVID-19. Sequenced material: PBMCs or T cells enriched from blood (not recorded which). The chain links TRBV6-2 or TRBV6-3 with TRBJ2-5; TRBD2 aligns with 13 central bases. The CDR3 loop reads CASSQTSGGETQYF. In nucleotides, the sequence is TGTGCCAGCAGTCAGACTAGCGGGGGGGAGACCCAGTACTTC.